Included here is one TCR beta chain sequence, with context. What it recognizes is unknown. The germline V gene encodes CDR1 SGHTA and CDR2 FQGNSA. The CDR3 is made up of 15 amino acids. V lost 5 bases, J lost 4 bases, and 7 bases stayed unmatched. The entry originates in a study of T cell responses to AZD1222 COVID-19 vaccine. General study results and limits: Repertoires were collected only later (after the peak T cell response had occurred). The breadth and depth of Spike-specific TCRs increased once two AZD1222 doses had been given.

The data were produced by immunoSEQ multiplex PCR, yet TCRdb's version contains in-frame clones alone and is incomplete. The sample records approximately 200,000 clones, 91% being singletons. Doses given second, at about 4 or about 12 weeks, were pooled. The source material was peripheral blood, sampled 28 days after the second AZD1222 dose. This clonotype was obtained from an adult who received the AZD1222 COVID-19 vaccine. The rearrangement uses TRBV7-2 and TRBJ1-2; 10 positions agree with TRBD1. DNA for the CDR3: TGTGCCAGCAGCGGCCCGGACAGGGGGGTCTATGGCTACACCTTC. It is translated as CASSGPDRGVYGYTF.